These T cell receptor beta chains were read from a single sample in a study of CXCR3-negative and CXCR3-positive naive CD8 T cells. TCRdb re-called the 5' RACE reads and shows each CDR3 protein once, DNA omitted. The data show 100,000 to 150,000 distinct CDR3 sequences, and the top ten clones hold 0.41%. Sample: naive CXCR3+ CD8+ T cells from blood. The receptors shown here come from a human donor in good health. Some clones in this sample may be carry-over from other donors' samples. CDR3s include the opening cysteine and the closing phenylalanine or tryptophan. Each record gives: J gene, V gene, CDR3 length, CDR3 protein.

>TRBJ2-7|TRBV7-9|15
CASASPGQGRREQYF
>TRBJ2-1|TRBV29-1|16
CSIDGVGTGSLNEQFF
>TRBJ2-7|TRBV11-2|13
CASSLVGGHEQYF
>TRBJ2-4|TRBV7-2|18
CASSVMGLAGVAKNIQYF
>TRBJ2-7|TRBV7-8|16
CASSPSPRQGWDEQYF
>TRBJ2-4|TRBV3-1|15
CASSQDVGYENIQYF
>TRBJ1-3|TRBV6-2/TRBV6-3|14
CASSYGNSGNTIYF
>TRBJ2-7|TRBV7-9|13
CASSLNPVDEQYF
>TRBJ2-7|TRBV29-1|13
CSVESDYPYEQYF
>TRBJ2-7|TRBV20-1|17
CSARDFRTSGITYEQYF
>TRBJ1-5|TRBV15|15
CATSRDRTGNQPQHF